These T cell receptor beta chains were read from a single sample in a study of early T cells in non-severe SARS-CoV-2 infection. TCRdb passed the 5' RACE reads through MiXCR, listing each CDR3 protein once. The sample has tens of thousands of distinct CDR3 sequences, roughly 9% seen once. This sample comprised whole blood, obtained at baseline. The receptors come from an adult who was a healthcare worker with PCR-confirmed SARS-CoV-2 infection or an uninfected control (not recorded which). The CDR3 runs from the conserved cysteine through the conserved F or W. The D gene is left open where the match is weak. Clone size, where shown, is once, few, many, or a class for clones that have expanded.

d_call	j_call	cdr3_length	clone_size	v_call	cdr3_aa	cdr3_nt
TRBD1	TRBJ1-6	16	many	TRBV6-6	CASSAHRTGVWSPLHF	TGTGCCAGCAGTGCCCACCGGACAGGGGTCTGGTCACCCCTCCACTTT
TRBD2	TRBJ2-7	16	.	TRBV3-1	CASSQGLAGIYYEQYF	TGCGCCAGCAGCCAAGGACTAGCGGGAATCTACTACGAGCAGTACTTC
.	TRBJ1-1	13	many	TRBV9	CASSIRADTEAFF	TGTGCCAGCAGCATAAGGGCGGACACTGAAGCTTTCTTT
.	TRBJ2-5	12	many	TRBV18	CASSRDPGTQYF	TGTGCCAGCTCACGGGACCCCGGGACCCAGTACTTC
TRBD1	TRBJ1-2	15	few	TRBV12-3/TRBV12-4	CASTPGTGAHYGYTF	TGTGCCAGCACCCCCGGGACAGGGGCCCACTATGGCTACACCTTC
TRBD2	TRBJ2-5	16	many	TRBV11-2	CASSLDRSSGRQTQYF	TGTGCCAGCAGCTTAGATAGGTCTAGCGGGAGGCAGACCCAGTACTTC
TRBD2	TRBJ2-3	15	many	TRBV7-2	CASSLKAGEVDTQYF	TGTGCCAGCAGCTTAAAGGCGGGAGAGGTAGATACGCAGTATTTT
.	TRBJ2-3	14	few	TRBV7-9	CASSLEGLADTQYF	TGTGCCAGCAGCTTAGAGGGGCTGGCAGATACGCAGTATTTT
.	TRBJ2-7	14	many	TRBV27	CASSVMTGTYEQYF	TGTGCCAGCAGTGTTATGACGGGCACCTACGAGCAGTACTTC
.	TRBJ2-5	15	.	TRBV7-2	CASSPGGEGQETQYF	TGTGCCAGCAGCCCAGGGGGGGAGGGCCAAGAGACCCAGTACTTC
.	TRBJ2-5	15	.	TRBV11-2	CASSLVAGRQETQYF	TGTGCCAGCAGCTTAGTTGCGGGTAGACAAGAGACCCAGTACTTC
TRBD2	TRBJ2-1	14	few	TRBV7-9	CASWAGGPMNEQFF	TGTGCCTCCTGGGCGGGAGGGCCCATGAATGAGCAGTTCTTC
.	TRBJ2-7	13	.	TRBV4-1	CASSQVGPFEQYF	TGCGCCAGCAGCCAGGTGGGGCCCTTCGAGCAGTACTTC
.	TRBJ2-2	15	many	TRBV7-6	CASSLDRGTTGELFF	TGTGCCAGCAGCTTAGATAGGGGGACCACCGGGGAGCTGTTTTTT
.	TRBJ1-6	14	many	TRBV12-3/TRBV12-4	CASSLEGIDSPLHF	TGTGCCAGCAGTTTAGAGGGGATAGACTCACCCCTCCACTTT
TRBD1	TRBJ2-2	14	many	TRBV7-9	CASSRDRNTGELFF	TGTGCCAGCAGCCGGGACAGGAACACCGGGGAGCTGTTTTTT
TRBD2	TRBJ2-7	15	.	TRBV27	CASSLDGTSGFEQYF	TGTGCCAGCAGTTTAGATGGGACTAGCGGGTTCGAGCAGTACTTC
.	TRBJ2-3	13	few	TRBV19	CASSLLDTDTQYF	TGTGCCAGTAGCCTCTTGGACACAGATACGCAGTATTTT
TRBD2	TRBJ2-5	14	.	TRBV6-5	CASSPRTSAETQYF	TGTGCCAGCAGTCCCAGGACTAGCGCGGAGACCCAGTACTTC
TRBD2	TRBJ2-6	14	.	TRBV12-3/TRBV12-4	CAGGRSSGANVLTF	TGTGCCGGCGGGAGGAGCTCTGGGGCCAACGTCCTGACTTTC
.	TRBJ2-3	13	.	TRBV7-9	CASSSSSDDTQYF	TGTGCCAGCAGTAGTAGTAGCGACGATACGCAGTATTTT
.	TRBJ2-5	15	.	TRBV20-1	CSARDRTDSQETQYF	TGCAGTGCTAGAGATCGGACAGACTCTCAAGAGACCCAGTACTTC